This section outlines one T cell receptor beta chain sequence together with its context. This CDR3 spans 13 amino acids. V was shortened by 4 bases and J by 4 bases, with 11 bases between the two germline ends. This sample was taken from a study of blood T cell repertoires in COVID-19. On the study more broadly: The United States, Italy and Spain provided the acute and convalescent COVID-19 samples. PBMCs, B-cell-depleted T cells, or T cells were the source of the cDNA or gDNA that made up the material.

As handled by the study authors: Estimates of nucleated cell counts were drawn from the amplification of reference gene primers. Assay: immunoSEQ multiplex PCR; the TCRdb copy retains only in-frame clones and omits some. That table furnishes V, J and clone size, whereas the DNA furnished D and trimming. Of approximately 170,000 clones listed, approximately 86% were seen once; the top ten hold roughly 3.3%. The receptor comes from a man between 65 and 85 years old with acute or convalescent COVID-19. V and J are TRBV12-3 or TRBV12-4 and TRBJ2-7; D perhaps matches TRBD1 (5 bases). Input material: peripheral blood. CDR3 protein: CASSSGREYEQYF. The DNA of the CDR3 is TGTGCCAGCAGTTCGGGCAGGGAATACGAGCAGTACTTC.